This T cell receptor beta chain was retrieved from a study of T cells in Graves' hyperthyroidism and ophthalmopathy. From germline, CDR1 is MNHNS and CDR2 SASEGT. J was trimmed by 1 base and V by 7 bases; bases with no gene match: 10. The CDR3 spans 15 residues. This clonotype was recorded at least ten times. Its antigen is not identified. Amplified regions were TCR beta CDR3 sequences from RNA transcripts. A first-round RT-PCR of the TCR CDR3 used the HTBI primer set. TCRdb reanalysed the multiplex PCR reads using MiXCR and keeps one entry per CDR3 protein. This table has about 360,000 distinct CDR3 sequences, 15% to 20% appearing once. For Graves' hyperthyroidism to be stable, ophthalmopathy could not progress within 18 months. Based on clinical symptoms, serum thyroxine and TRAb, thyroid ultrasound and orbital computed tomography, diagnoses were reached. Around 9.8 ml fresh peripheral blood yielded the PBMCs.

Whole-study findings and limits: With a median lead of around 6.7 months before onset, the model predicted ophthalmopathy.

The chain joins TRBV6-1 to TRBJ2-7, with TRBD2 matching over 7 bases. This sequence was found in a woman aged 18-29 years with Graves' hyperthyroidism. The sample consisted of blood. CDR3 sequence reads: CASIGQRDLSYEQYF. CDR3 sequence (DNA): TGTGCCAGCATTGGGCAGCGGGACTTATCCTACGAGCAGTACTTC.